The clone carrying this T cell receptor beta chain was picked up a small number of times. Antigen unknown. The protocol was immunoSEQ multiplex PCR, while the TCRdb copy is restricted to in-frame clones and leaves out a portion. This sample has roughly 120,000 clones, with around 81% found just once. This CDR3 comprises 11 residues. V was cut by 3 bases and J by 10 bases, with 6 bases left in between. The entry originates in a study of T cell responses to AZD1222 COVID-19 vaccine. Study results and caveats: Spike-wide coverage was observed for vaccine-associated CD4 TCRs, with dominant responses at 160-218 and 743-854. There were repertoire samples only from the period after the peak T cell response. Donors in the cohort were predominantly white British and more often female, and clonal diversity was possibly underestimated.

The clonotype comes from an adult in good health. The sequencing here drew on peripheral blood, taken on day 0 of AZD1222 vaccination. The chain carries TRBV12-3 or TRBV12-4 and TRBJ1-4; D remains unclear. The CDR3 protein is CASSFRGKLFF. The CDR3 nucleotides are TGTGCCAGCAGTTTCCGGGGAAAACTGTTTTTT.